These 29 T cell receptor beta chains originate from one sample sequenced in a study of blood T cells in healthy people across ages. A second PCR of 7 to 11 cycles used a sample-barcoded 5' primer and a J-beta primer mix. A single record per CDR3 protein comes from TCRdb applying MiXCR to the 5' RACE reads. The sample yields 1.2 million to 1.5 million distinct CDR3 sequences, about 43% seen once. Input material: blood. The source is a woman younger than 30 in good health.

This chain uses TRBV5-1 with TRBJ2-1; 7 positions agree with TRBD1. The germline V gene encodes CDR1 SGHRS and CDR2 YFSETQ. The junction had 2 bases not matched to a gene; V was cut back by 0 bases and J by 2 bases. This CDR3 contains 15 residues. CDR3 residues: CASSLDDRAYNEQFF. The CDR3 DNA reads TGCGCCAGCAGCTTGGATGACAGGGCCTACAATGAGCAGTTCTTC.

The chain recombines TRBV7-2 with TRBJ2-2, with D maybe TRBD1 (6 bases). The CDR3 is 16 residues long. Per germline, CDR1 SGHTA and CDR2 FQGNSA. The V gene lost 4 bases and the J gene lost 4 bases, with 16 bases spanning the gap. CDR3 amino acids: CASSYVSGAGTGELFF. The DNA for the CDR3 is TGTGCCAGCAGCTATGTATCAGGGGCGGGCACCGGGGAGCTGTTTTTT.

This clonotype turned up a few times. The chain joins TRBV27 to TRBJ1-2; weak D call: TRBD1 (6 bases). V lost 2 bases and J 0 bases, leaving 19 bases between the germline ends. CDR1 and CDR2 from the germline V gene are MNHEY and SMNVEV (reference sequence). The CDR3 consists of 18 residues. CDR3 sequence (DNA): TGTGCCAGCAGTTTAACCTCCCAGGGGTGGGCCTCTAACTATGGCTACACCTTC. Amino acids: CASSLTSQGWASNYGYTF.

The chain uses TRBV11-2 and TRBJ2-1; tentatively, D is TRBD2 (6 bases). The CDR3 runs 17 residues. Germline V gene data show CDR1 as SGHAT and CDR2 as FQNNGV. Trimming cost V 5 bases and J 2 bases, with 19 bases left between them. The DNA for the CDR3 is TGTGCCAGCAGCCCGGCTCTGGCGGGATCGGCCTACAATGAGCAGTTCTTC. Protein sequence: CASSPALAGSAYNEQFF.

This clonotype was observed a handful of times. This rearrangement joins TRBV6-5 to TRBJ2-3; D remains unclear. Germline assignment: CDR1 MNHEY and CDR2 SVGAGI. This CDR3 region has 17 residues. V gave up 1 base and J gave up 1 base, with 15 bases separating them. CDR3 DNA: TGTGCCAGCAGTTACTGTCGGAATCCCTCCTGCACAGATACGCAGTATTTT. Its protein is CASSYCRNPSCTDTQYF.

A single count supports this clonotype. The CDR3 region is CAIRRTSGSSYNEQYF. The CDR3 DNA reads TGTGCCATTCGAAGGACTAGCGGGAGCTCCTACAATGAGCAGTACTTC. The rearrangement joins TRBV15 to TRBJ2-1; 13 positions match TRBD2. Matching the DNA end better, TRBJ2-7 makes the J call doubtful. CDR1 LNHNV and CDR2 YYDKDF come from the germline V gene (reference sequence). CDR3 length: 16 residues.

The chain links TRBV4-1 to TRBJ2-7; 16 bases fit TRBD2. V gave up 3 bases and J gave up 7 bases; unmatched junction bases: 21. CDR1 MGHRA and CDR2 YSYEKL come from the germline V gene. The CDR3 extends over 21 amino acids. CDR3 protein: CASSQILSGLAGGPSYNEQYF. CDR3 DNA: TGCGCCAGCAGCCAGATCCTCTCGGGACTAGCGGGGGGGCCCTCCTACAATGAGCAGTACTTC.

The J gene is TRBJ2-1, the V gene TRBV28, with D possibly being TRBD2 (7 bases). Between the trimmed V and J ends, which lost 6 bases and 7 bases, there was a span of 22 bases. Germline CDR1 MDHEN, CDR2 SYDVKM. The CDR3 is 16 residues long. CDR3 sequence reads: CASSTEGGVVVNEQFF. For the CDR3, the DNA is TGTGCCAGCAGCACGGAGGGGGGGGTGGTTGTGAATGAGCAGTTCTTC.

Only a few counts were recorded for this clonotype. This sequence joins TRBV12-3 or TRBV12-4 and TRBJ2-1, with 8 bases identical to TRBD2. V was pared by 3 bases and J by 6 bases, with 7 bases of the junction left unmatched. This CDR3 is built from 15 residues. CDR3 nucleotide sequence: TGTGCCAGCAGTTTCCAGCGGGGGCTGGTCAATGAGCAGTTCTTC. This encodes CASSFQRGLVNEQFF.

This chain uses TRBV4-3 with TRBJ2-7; D possibly corresponds to TRBD2 (5 bases). The V gene's germline CDR1 is LGHNA and CDR2 YSLEER. This CDR3 is built from 16 residues. Trimming pared 0 bases from V and 0 bases from J, leaving 12 bases between. The CDR3 loop reads CASSQELGSVSYEQYF. Written as DNA, the CDR3 is TGCGCCAGCAGCCAAGAACTAGGTAGCGTCTCCTACGAGCAGTACTTC.

The chain recombines TRBV7-2 with TRBJ2-1, with a tentative D call TRBD2 (6 bases). CDR3 length: 13 residues. Germline CDR1 and CDR2: SGHTA and FQGNSA. Between the trimmed V and J ends, which lost 6 bases and 6 bases, there was a span of 12 bases. CDR3 sequence reads: CASRWGVGNEQFF. CDR3 coding DNA: TGTGCCAGCAGGTGGGGGGTTGGCAATGAGCAGTTCTTC.

The chain couples TRBV24-1 to TRBJ2-3, with D hard to call. V lost 4 bases to trimming and J lost 2 bases, with 18 bases between them. The V gene's germline CDR1 is KGHDR and CDR2 SFDVKD. This CDR3 region has 17 residues. CDR3 bases: TGTGCCACCAGTGAGAGAACCATTGGCCGATCCACAGATACGCAGTATTTT. Translation: CATSERTIGRSTDTQYF.

A few counts support this clonotype. The chain couples TRBV4-1 to TRBJ2-3, with a weak D call TRBD2 (6 bases). CDR1 is MGHRA, CDR2 YSYEKL, per germline. This CDR3 is 15 amino acids long. Deletions cut 2 bases from V and 6 bases from J, with 15 bases between. The CDR3 protein is CASSQPSAGGDTQYF. The CDR3 bases are TGCGCCAGCAGCCAACCTAGCGCTGGTGGGGATACGCAGTATTTT.

The gene calls are TRBV28 and TRBJ2-1, with TRBD1 as a possible D gene (5 bases). This CDR3 contains 12 residues. Germline V CDR1 and CDR2: MDHEN, SYDVKM. V lost 8 bases and J 2 bases, leaving 7 bases between the germline ends. The CDR3 DNA sequence: TGTGCCAGCGCGACAGCCTACAATGAGCAGTTCTTC. Translation gives CASATAYNEQFF.

The chain has TRBV20-1 and TRBJ2-3; D might be TRBD2 (6 bases). The V end was cut by 7 bases, the J end by 1 base, with 9 bases between. The germline CDR1 and CDR2 sequences are DFQATT and SNEGSKA (reference sequence). The CDR3 totals 12 residues. CDR3 protein: CSGGDGTDTQYF. The DNA for the CDR3 is TGCAGTGGGGGGGACGGCACAGATACGCAGTATTTT.

This sequence joins TRBV15 and TRBJ1-1, with 8 bases matching TRBD1. The V gene end was trimmed by 4 bases and the J gene end by 0 bases; junction bases not matched to a gene: 4. The germline gives CDR1 LNHNV, CDR2 YYDKDF (reference sequence). The CDR3 length is 15 residues. CDR3 sequence reads: CATSTRQGLNTEAFF. The CDR3 coding sequence is TGTGCCACCAGCACCCGACAGGGGTTGAACACTGAAGCTTTCTTT.

Comment on this clonotype: A junction boundary mismatches the germline segment, possibly from a read error. The V and J genes are TRBV7-8 and TRBJ2-5; TRBD2 matches 13 bases. The CDR3 spans 16 residues. CDR1 is SGHVS and CDR2 is FQNEAQ in the germline V gene. CDR3 coding DNA: TGTACCAGCAGCCTACGGACTAGCGGGGGTACGGAGACCCAGTACTTC. Its protein product is CTSSLRTSGGTETQYF.

There are a few counts of this clonotype. The V gene is TRBV6-5, the J gene TRBJ1-1; 11 bases agree with TRBD1. The length of the CDR3 is 16 residues. V lost 5 bases, J lost 6 bases, and 11 bases stayed unmatched. CDR1 and CDR2 from the germline V gene are MNHEY and SVGAGI. CDR3 sequence reads: CASSRLRDRGISEAFF. The CDR3 nucleotides are TGTGCCAGCAGTCGACTGCGGGACAGGGGGATTTCTGAAGCTTTCTTT.

This chain connects TRBV20-1 to TRBJ2-7; 7 bases are a match to TRBD2. Germline V gene sequence: CDR1 DFQATT, CDR2 SNEGSKA (reference sequence). J was trimmed by 6 bases and V by 6 bases; bases with no gene match: 11. The CDR3 totals 13 residues. The CDR3 DNA reads as TGCAGTGCCGGCGGGAGCCCATTGCCCGAGCAGTACTTC. This gives the protein CSAGGSPLPEQYF.

This clonotype has more than one count but fewer than ten. The V call is TRBV18, the J call TRBJ2-1; 9 bases match TRBD2. Losses at the gene ends were 5 bases for V and 4 bases for J; bases not matched to a gene: 3. This CDR3 has 14 residues. Germline loops: CDR1 KGHSH, CDR2 LQKENI. DNA of the CDR3: TGTGCCAGCTCAACCCTAGCGGGGTACAATGAGCAGTTCTTC. It yields the protein CASSTLAGYNEQFF.

The rearrangement links TRBV20-1 to TRBJ1-5; D may be TRBD1 (5 bases). There are 13 residues in the CDR3. Germline CDR1 DFQATT, CDR2 SNEGSKA (reference sequence). The V gene lost 5 bases and the J gene lost 2 bases, with 10 bases spanning the gap. The chain's CDR3 is CSALRAGNQPQHF. The DNA of the CDR3 is TGCAGTGCTCTCAGGGCGGGCAATCAGCCCCAGCATTTT.

The rearrangement links TRBV10-3 to TRBJ2-3; TRBD2 aligns across 10 bases. Germline V CDR1 and CDR2: ENHRY, SYGVKD. The junction had 3 bases not matched to a gene; V was cut back by 3 bases and J by 0 bases. There are 16 residues in the CDR3. CDR3 sequence (DNA): TGTGCCATCAGTGAAACTAGCGGGGCTAGCACAGATACGCAGTATTTT. Protein: CAISETSGASTDTQYF.

This rearrangement joins TRBV3-1 to TRBJ2-4, with D hard to call. This CDR3 region has 16 residues. The V end lost 3 bases, the J end lost 0 bases, and 12 bases lay between the germline ends. Looked up from germline, CDR1 is LGHDT and CDR2 is YNNKEL (reference sequence). This CDR3 reads CASSQYNTIAKNIQYF. The DNA of the CDR3 is TGTGCCAGCAGCCAGTATAACACAATAGCCAAAAACATTCAGTACTTC.

The chain links TRBV27 to TRBJ1-6, with D possibly being TRBD1 (6 bases). CDR3 length: 15 amino acids. Germline V CDR1 and CDR2: MNHEY, SMNVEV (reference sequence). V was pared by 6 bases and J by 10 bases, with 19 bases between. CDR3 in amino acids: CASSRRGGNYSPLHF. The CDR3 DNA reads TGTGCCAGCAGCCGGAGGGGGGGGAATTACTCACCCCTCCACTTT.

The rearrangement uses TRBV27 and TRBJ2-7; D might be TRBD2 (6 bases). The CDR3 consists of 14 residues. V shed 6 bases and J shed 1 base, with 13 bases lying between them. CDR1 is MNHEY and CDR2 is SMNVEV in the germline V gene (reference sequence). This chain's CDR3 is CASSPGATSYEQYF. The CDR3 nucleotides read TGTGCCAGCAGCCCGGGAGCTACGTCCTACGAGCAGTACTTC.

This clonotype was seen only a few times. The chain recombines TRBV30 with TRBJ2-3, with D perhaps matching TRBD2 (7 bases). The CDR3 runs to 16 residues. The germline CDR1 and CDR2 sequences are GTSNPN and SVGIG (reference sequence). V gave up 1 base and J gave up 5 bases, with 19 bases separating them. The CDR3 sequence: CAWSAGASGRVDTQYF. The CDR3 DNA is TGTGCCTGGAGTGCAGGGGCTAGCGGCCGGGTAGATACGCAGTATTTT.

The chain carries TRBV20-1 and TRBJ2-3; TRBD2 aligns across 8 bases. The CDR3 is 15 residues long. Trimming cost V 7 bases and J 2 bases; bases outside gene matches: 11. CDR1 and CDR2 (germline): DFQATT, SNEGSKA (reference sequence). For the CDR3, the DNA is TGCAGTGTCAGCTATCGGGGGGGAGTCACAGATACGCAGTATTTT. Protein product: CSVSYRGGVTDTQYF.

The chain has TRBV2 and TRBJ2-5, with unresolved D. The CDR3 covers 12 residues. Between the trimmed V and J ends, which lost 5 bases and 5 bases, there was a span of 9 bases. Per germline, CDR1 SNHLY and CDR2 FYNNEI. CDR3 amino acids: CASSPHAETQYF. The CDR3 bases are TGTGCCAGCAGTCCACACGCTGAGACCCAGTACTTC.

The chain employs TRBV4-1 and TRBJ1-5; weak D call: TRBD1 (6 bases). This CDR3 spans 16 amino acids. V lost 1 base and J 2 bases, leaving 12 bases between the germline ends. Germline V CDR1 and CDR2: MGHRA, YSYEKL. The CDR3 sequence: CASSQVEGVGNQPQHF. The CDR3, as DNA: TGCGCCAGCAGCCAAGTAGAGGGGGTTGGCAATCAGCCCCAGCATTTT.